These 29 T cell receptor beta chains came from one sample sequenced in a study of blood T cell repertoires in COVID-19. TCRdb keeps only in-frame clones here, not all; method: immunoSEQ multiplex PCR. Altogether around 220,000 clones are present, roughly 80% being singletons, with the ten largest covering around 5.1%. The sequencing input was peripheral blood. The receptors derive from a human donor in a cohort sampled during active COVID-19.

The rearrangement links TRBV6-5 to TRBJ2-3; TRBD1 agrees at 9 bases. The CDR3 sequence is 13 residues long. Germline assignment: CDR1 MNHEY and CDR2 SVGAGI. V trimming: 6 bases; J trimming: 7 bases; junction bases outside the gene matches: 5. The CDR3 region is CASRDRGVYTQYF. The CDR3 DNA is TGTGCCAGCAGAGACAGGGGGGTCTATACGCAGTATTTT.

V is TRBV6-5 and J is TRBJ2-1, with D perhaps TRBD1 (6 bases). The CDR3 extends over 12 amino acids. CDR1 is MNHEY and CDR2 is SVGAGI in the germline V gene. V lost 4 bases and J lost 10, with 11 bases in between. Written as DNA, the CDR3 is TGTGCCAGCAGTTCCACAGGGACAGAGCAGTTCTTC. Translation: CASSSTGTEQFF.

The V gene is TRBV12-2, the J gene TRBJ1-6; the DNA was not used to check the table's D call, TRBD1. TRBV12-2 is classified as a pseudogene. The length of the CDR3 is 16 residues. The CDR3 loop is CASRLAITEDNSPLHF. The CDR3 coding sequence is TGTGCAAGTCGCTTAGCGATCACAGAAGATAATTCACCCCTCCACTTT.

The chain recombines TRBV6-6 with TRBJ1-3; D unclear. Trimming left V 5 bases short and J 0 bases short, with 14 bases between. Germline CDR1 and CDR2: MNHNY and SVGAGI (reference sequence). This CDR3 spans 16 amino acids. The CDR3 DNA is TGTGCCAGCAGTCGGGCGGCGGTCAGCTCTGGAAACACCATATATTTT. Its protein product is CASSRAAVSSGNTIYF.

The rearrangement uses TRBV7-3 and TRBJ2-3; the match to TRBD2 covers 8 bases. CDR3 length: 15 residues. Per germline, CDR1 SGHTA and CDR2 FQGTGA. V lost 5 bases, J lost 3 bases, and 7 bases stayed unmatched. CDR3 in DNA: TGTGCCAGCAGCCTCGGGACTAGTCGGACAGATACGCAGTATTTT. This gives the protein CASSLGTSRTDTQYF.

The chain joins TRBV6-4 to TRBJ2-3; maybe TRBD1 (5 bases). CDR1 and CDR2 from the germline V gene are MRHNA and SNTAGT. CDR3 length: 13 residues. The germline V and J ends were trimmed by 6 bases and 3 bases, with 10 bases remaining between them. The CDR3 here is CASSTTATDTQYF. The DNA of the CDR3 is TGTGCCAGCAGCACGACAGCGACAGATACGCAGTATTTT.

The chain carries TRBV7-8 and TRBJ2-7; D not certain. This CDR3 contains 13 residues. Germline V CDR1 and CDR2: SGHVS, FQNEAQ. Trimming cost V 1 base and J 6 bases, with 10 bases left between them. CDR3 in DNA: TGTGCCAGCAGCTTAGGGTCAGGAACCGAGCAGTACTTC. This sequence encodes CASSLGSGTEQYF. Together with reference TRBV7-8 and TRBJ2-7, the CDR3 gives the full variable domain: GAGVSQSPRYKVAKRGQDVALRCDPISGHVSLFWYQQALGQGPEFLTYFQNEAQLDKSGLPSDRFFAERPEGSVSTLKIQRTQQEDSAVYLCASSLGSGTEQYFGPGTRLTVT.

The chain is built from TRBV18 and TRBJ2-5; a possible D gene is TRBD2 (6 bases). Germline V gives CDR1 KGHSH, CDR2 LQKENI. Between the trimmed V and J ends, which lost 2 bases and 4 bases, there was a span of 8 bases. This CDR3 is built from 13 residues. The CDR3: CASSPSAGETQYF. The CDR3 DNA reads as TGTGCCAGCTCACCATCAGCGGGAGAGACCCAGTACTTC.

The chain carries TRBV6-5 and TRBJ2-2; 8 nucleotides match TRBD1. The CDR3 covers 15 residues. Germline V lookup: CDR1 MNHEY, CDR2 SVGAGI. V lost 7 bases to trimming and J lost 0 bases; unmatched junction nucleotides: 4. The CDR3 DNA reads as TGTGCCAGCAAAACGACAGGGGCGAACACCGGGGAGCTGTTTTTT. It specifies CASKTTGANTGELFF.

The CDR3 is CASSIRAGVGYSNQPQHF. The CDR3, as DNA: TGTGCCAGTAGTATAAGGGCAGGGGTCGGGTATAGCAATCAGCCCCAGCATTTT. The chain combines TRBV19 with TRBJ1-5; D may be TRBD1 (6 bases). V was pared by 2 bases and J by 0 bases, with 17 bases between. The V gene's germline CDR1 is LNHDA and CDR2 SQIVND (reference sequence). The CDR3 contains 18 residues. The entire variable domain, with the rest obtained from reference TRBV19 and TRBJ1-5, is as follows: DGGITQSPKYLFRKEGQNVTLSCEQNLNHDAMYWYRQDPGQGLRLIYYSQIVNDFQKGDIAEGYSVSREKKESFPLTVTSAQKNPTAFYLCASSIRAGVGYSNQPQHFGDGTRLSIL.

This chain joins TRBV11-2 and TRBJ1-1; TRBD1 might be the D (5 bases). The CDR3 loop spans 13 amino acids. The germline V and J ends were trimmed by 3 bases and 8 bases, with 13 bases remaining between them. From germline, CDR1 is SGHAT and CDR2 FQNNGV. The CDR3 DNA follows: TGTGCCAGCAGCTTGGGGGGACCTCCCGAAGCTTTCTTT. It translates to CASSLGGPPEAFF.

The J gene is TRBJ1-3, the V gene TRBV6-6; D remains unclear. The CDR3 spans 12 residues. CDR1 is MNHNY and CDR2 is SVGAGI in the germline V gene (reference sequence). V shed 11 bases and J shed 4 bases, with 12 bases lying between them. The CDR3 region has the DNA TGTGCCGGCCGGGGAGCCGGAAACACCATATATTTT. Translation gives CAGRGAGNTIYF.

As concerns this clone: This sample also contains other DNA sequences that code for the same CDR3. The gene calls are TRBV11-2 and TRBJ1-1; unclear D gene. The CDR3 has 14 residues. Germline V lookup: CDR1 SGHAT, CDR2 FQNNGV. Trimming pared 0 bases from V and 3 bases from J, leaving 8 bases between. Written as DNA, the CDR3 is TGTGCCAGCAGCTTAGATCGTCTTGACACTGAAGCTTTCTTT. Amino acid sequence: CASSLDRLDTEAFF.

The sample holds a few counts of this clone. V and J are TRBV7-9 and TRBJ1-1, with no clear D. In germline, CDR1 is SEHNR, CDR2 FQNEAQ (reference sequence). This CDR3 is 14 amino acids long. Between the trimmed V and J ends, which lost 1 base and 6 bases, there was a span of 12 bases. The CDR3, as DNA: TGTGCCAGCAGCTTAGATCGGGGTACGGCTGAAGCTTTCTTT. Amino acids: CASSLDRGTAEAFF. Full variable domain (rest looked up from reference TRBV7-9 and TRBJ1-1): DTGVSQNPRHKITKRGQNVTFRCDPISEHNRLYWYRQTLGQGPEFLTYFQNEAQLEKSRLLSDRFSAERPKGSFSTLEIQRTEQGDSAMYLCASSLDRGTAEAFFGQGTRLTVV.

V and J are TRBV7-9 and TRBJ1-3, with TRBD1 as a possible D gene (6 bases). The germline V gene has CDR1 SEHNR and CDR2 FQNEAQ (reference sequence). Trimming shortened V by 4 bases and J by 2 bases, and 15 bases separated the two germline ends. CDR3 length equals 16 residues. The CDR3 coding sequence is TGTGCCAGCAGCTCATTCCCGGACAGAACTGGAAACACCATATATTTT. It translates to CASSSFPDRTGNTIYF.

This sequence joins TRBV7-2 and TRBJ2-6; 7 bases align to TRBD2. The V gene's germline CDR1 is SGHTA and CDR2 FQGNSA. V shed 7 bases and J 4 bases; nucleotides not matched to a gene: 7. This CDR3 comprises 15 residues. This CDR3 is CASTPGGSGANVLTF. The CDR3 DNA sequence: TGTGCCAGCACCCCCGGGGGGTCCGGGGCCAACGTCCTGACTTTC.

This chain joins TRBV30 and TRBJ2-5; D may be TRBD1 (5 bases). CDR3 length: 19 residues. CDR1 is GTSNPN, CDR2 SVGIG, per germline (reference sequence). Trimming removed 0 bases at V and 4 bases at J, with 27 bases between. DNA of the CDR3: TGTGCCTGGAGTGTAACTTCCCCTGGGCGACGGGCAAGGGGAGAGACCCAGTACTTC. Protein sequence: CAWSVTSPGRRARGETQYF.

The genes are TRBV7-9 and TRBJ1-1, with D maybe TRBD1 (6 bases). CDR1 is SEHNR, CDR2 FQNEAQ, per germline (reference sequence). The CDR3 runs 13 residues. The ends were cut back, 3 bases at V and 4 bases at J, with 9 bases in the middle. CDR3 sequence (DNA): TGTGCCAGCAGCTTCCAGGGGAGCACTGAAGCTTTCTTT. Its protein is CASSFQGSTEAFF.

The chain is built from TRBV19 and TRBJ2-7, with 7 nucleotides matching TRBD1. The germline V gene has CDR1 LNHDA and CDR2 SQIVND (reference sequence). CDR3 length equals 15 residues. V shed 3 bases, J shed 2 bases, and the junction held 7 bases outside the gene matches. CDR3 in amino acids: CASSISTGSPYEQYF. The CDR3 bases are TGTGCCAGTAGTATCTCGACAGGGAGCCCCTACGAGCAGTACTTC.

This rearrangement joins TRBV28 to TRBJ2-5, with 7 bases that match TRBD1. CDR3 size: 14 residues. Germline loops: CDR1 MDHEN, CDR2 SYDVKM. Trimming took 8 bases from V and 5 from J; bases not matched to a gene: 11. The CDR3 region is CASGSTGDGETQYF. As DNA, the CDR3 is TGTGCCAGCGGTAGTACAGGGGATGGGGAGACCCAGTACTTC.

The table lists this clone with a count of one. The V call is TRBV11-2, the J call TRBJ1-1, with D unresolved. The CDR3 consists of 17 residues. V was pared by 1 base and J by 1 base, with 16 bases between. Germline V lookup: CDR1 SGHAT, CDR2 FQNNGV. The CDR3 nucleotides are TGTGCCAGCAGCTTAGGCGGCCCGCGGCTCAGGAACACTGAAGCTTTCTTT. Translation: CASSLGGPRLRNTEAFF.

The J gene is TRBJ2-7, the V gene TRBV28; 7 bases line up with TRBD2. Germline CDR1 MDHEN, CDR2 SYDVKM. J was trimmed by 9 bases and V by 6 bases; bases with no gene match: 8. The CDR3 extends over 12 amino acids. As DNA, the CDR3 is TGTGCCAGCAGACGGGAGGTTGGTGCGCAGTACTTC. The encoded protein is CASRREVGAQYF.

The chain has TRBV4-3 and TRBJ2-3, with 10 bases lining up with TRBD1. The CDR3 runs to 18 residues. Germline V gene lookup returns CDR1 LGHNA and CDR2 YSLEER. V gave up 2 bases and J gave up 2 bases; unmatched junction bases: 10. The CDR3 loop reads CASSQLSTGTGVTDTQYF. CDR3 nucleotides: TGCGCCAGCAGCCAACTCTCAACCGGGACAGGGGTCACAGATACGCAGTATTTT.

This clone was observed a single time. The chain has TRBV9 and TRBJ1-4; 8 bases match TRBD1. This CDR3 has 16 residues. J was trimmed by 3 bases and V by 3 bases; bases with no gene match: 7. Germline V gives CDR1 SGDLS, CDR2 YYNGEE. CDR3 sequence reads: CASSGEDRASNEKLFF. The CDR3 DNA reads TGTGCCAGCAGCGGAGAGGACAGGGCATCTAATGAAAAACTGTTTTTT.

This clone was counted a few times. This chain joins TRBV2 and TRBJ1-2, with a possible D match to TRBD1 (6 bases). Germline loops: CDR1 SNHLY, CDR2 FYNNEI. This CDR3 has 14 residues. V lost 5 bases and J 2 bases, leaving 12 bases between the germline ends. DNA of the CDR3: TGTGCCAGCAGTCGTGGACAGTTGAACTATGGCTACACCTTC. Translating it yields CASSRGQLNYGYTF.

This chain connects TRBV9 to TRBJ2-7; 7 nucleotides match TRBD1. This CDR3 is 15 amino acids long. The V gene's germline CDR1 is SGDLS and CDR2 YYNGEE. The V segment lost 3 bases and the J segment 0 bases; nucleotides outside the gene matches: 6. CDR3: CASSEGATDSYEQYF. In nucleotides, the CDR3 is TGTGCCAGCAGCGAGGGGGCGACAGACTCCTACGAGCAGTACTTC. Complete variable domain (other parts from reference TRBV9 and TRBJ2-7): DSGVTQTPKHLITATGQRVTLRCSPRSGDLSVYWYQQSLDQGLQFLIQYYNGEERAKGNILERFSAQQFPDLHSELNLSSLELGDSALYFCASSEGATDSYEQYFGPGTRLTVT.

The chain employs TRBV4-2 and TRBJ2-5, with 7 nucleotides matching TRBD2. This CDR3 has 14 amino acids. V lost 1 base and J lost 5; bases outside the gene matches: 4. Germline loops: CDR1 LGHNA, CDR2 YNFKEQ. CDR3 sequence: CASSQAGGGETQYF. The CDR3 DNA sequence: TGTGCCAGCAGCCAAGCTGGGGGAGGGGAGACCCAGTACTTC.

This chain joins TRBV28 and TRBJ1-1; possibly TRBD1 for D (6 bases). The CDR3 extends over 16 amino acids. V shed 1 base and J shed 0 bases, with 12 bases lying between them. CDR1 and CDR2 (germline): MDHEN, SYDVKM. CDR3 sequence reads: CASSLSRTVMNTEAFF. CDR3 sequence (DNA): TGTGCCAGCAGTTTATCGCGGACAGTCATGAACACTGAAGCTTTCTTT.

The chain combines TRBV6-5 with TRBJ2-7, with 11 bases that match TRBD1. The ends lost 5 bases at V and 1 base at J; junction bases unmatched: 4. This CDR3 is built from 15 residues. From germline, CDR1 is MNHEY and CDR2 SVGAGI. The CDR3 is CASSPGTGGSYEQYF. The CDR3 bases are TGTGCCAGCAGTCCCGGGACAGGGGGTTCCTACGAGCAGTACTTC.